This T cell receptor (beta chain) is drawn from a study of naive and memory T cell subsets. Study-wide findings and caveats: Activation and differentiation may alter RNA-based TCR counts. Over 95% of naive TCR sequences appeared only once after error correction, unlike memory subsets.

The beta constant-region primer was an equimolar mix of two oligonucleotides covering TRBC1 and TRBC2. Ligated cDNA was amplified by four rounds of PCR with nested alpha and beta constant-region primers and SP2. Each CDR3 protein gets one entry after TCRdb re-called the UMI-ligation and nested PCR reads with MiXCR. This sample has over 25,000 distinct CDR3 sequences, with about 10% found just once. Remarks on this clonotype: Its antigen is not identified.

Sequential positive selection took CD4 T cells first, then CD8 T cells. The receptor was isolated from a human donor in good health. Specimen: effector memory CD4+ T cells from blood. Sample subset: effector memory, CD45RA- CD27-.

CDR3 amino acids: CASSLKGRQPQHF. CDR3 sequence (DNA): TGTGCCAGCAGTCTTAAGGGGAGGCAGCCCCAGCATTTT. V and J are TRBV6-1 and TRBJ1-5; weak D call: TRBD1 (5 bases). Germline loops: CDR1 MNHNS, CDR2 SASEGT. The CDR3 spans 13 residues. V lost 5 bases and J 7 bases, leaving 12 bases between the germline ends.